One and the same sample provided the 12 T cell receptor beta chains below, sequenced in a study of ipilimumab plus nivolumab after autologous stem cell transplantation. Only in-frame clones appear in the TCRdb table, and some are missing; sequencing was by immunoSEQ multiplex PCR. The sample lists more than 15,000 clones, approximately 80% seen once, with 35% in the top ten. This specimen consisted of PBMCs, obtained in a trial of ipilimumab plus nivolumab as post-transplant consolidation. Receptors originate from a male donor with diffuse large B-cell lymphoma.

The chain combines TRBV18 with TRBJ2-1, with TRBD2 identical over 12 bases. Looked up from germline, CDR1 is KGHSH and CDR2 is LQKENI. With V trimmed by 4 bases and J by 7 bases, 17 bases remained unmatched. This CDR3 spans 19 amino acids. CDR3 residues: CASSRAGTSGLLFRNEQFF. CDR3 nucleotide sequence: TGTGCCAGCTCACGTGCCGGGACTAGCGGGCTGTTGTTCAGGAATGAGCAGTTCTTC.

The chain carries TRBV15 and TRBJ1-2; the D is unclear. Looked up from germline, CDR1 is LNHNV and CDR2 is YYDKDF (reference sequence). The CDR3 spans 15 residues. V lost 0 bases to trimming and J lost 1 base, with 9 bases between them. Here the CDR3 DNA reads TGTGCCACCAGCAGAGAATCTTTTGGTAACTATGGCTACACCTTC. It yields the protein CATSRESFGNYGYTF.

For the CDR3, the DNA is TGTGCCAGCAGCTTTTGGGACAGGGCTTCCTACGAGCAGTACTTC. As protein: CASSFWDRASYEQYF. The V gene is TRBV5-6, the J gene TRBJ2-5; 9 bases are shared with TRBD1. The J call is uncertain, as TRBJ2-7 better fits the DNA end. This CDR3 contains 15 residues. Germline CDR1 and CDR2: SGHDT and YYEEEE.

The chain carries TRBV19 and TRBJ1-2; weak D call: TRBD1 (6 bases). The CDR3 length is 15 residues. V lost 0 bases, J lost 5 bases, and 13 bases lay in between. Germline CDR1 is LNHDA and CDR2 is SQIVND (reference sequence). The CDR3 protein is CASSIDPGAMYGYTF. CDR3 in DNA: TGTGCCAGTAGTATAGATCCAGGGGCAATGTATGGCTACACCTTC.

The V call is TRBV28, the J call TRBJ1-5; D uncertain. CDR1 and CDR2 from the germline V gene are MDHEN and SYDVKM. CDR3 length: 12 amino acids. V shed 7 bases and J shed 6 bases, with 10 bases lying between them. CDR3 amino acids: CASIEAGQPQHF. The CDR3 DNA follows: TGTGCCAGCATAGAGGCGGGTCAGCCCCAGCATTTT.

The CDR3 region is CASSLARQPNTGELFF. In DNA, the CDR3 is TGTGCCAGCAGCTTAGCGAGGCAGCCGAACACCGGGGAGCTGTTTTTT. The rearrangement links TRBV7-8 to TRBJ2-2; the D is unclear. Germline V gene sequence: CDR1 SGHVS, CDR2 FQNEAQ. The CDR3 is 16 amino acids. V dropped 0 bases and J dropped 0 bases, with 8 bases sitting between them.

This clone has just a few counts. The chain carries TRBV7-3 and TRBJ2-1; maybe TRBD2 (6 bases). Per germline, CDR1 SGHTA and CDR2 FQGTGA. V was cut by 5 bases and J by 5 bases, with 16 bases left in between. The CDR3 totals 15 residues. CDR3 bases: TGTGCCAGCAGCATTACTAGCTCCCTCCACAATGAGCAGTTCTTC. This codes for CASSITSSLHNEQFF.

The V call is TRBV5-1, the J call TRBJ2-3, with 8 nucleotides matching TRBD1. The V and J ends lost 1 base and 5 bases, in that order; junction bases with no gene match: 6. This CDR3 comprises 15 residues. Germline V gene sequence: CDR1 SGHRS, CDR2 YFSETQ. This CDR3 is CASSLTGGSQDTQYF. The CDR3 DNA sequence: TGCGCCAGCAGCTTGACAGGGGGATCACAAGATACGCAGTATTTT.

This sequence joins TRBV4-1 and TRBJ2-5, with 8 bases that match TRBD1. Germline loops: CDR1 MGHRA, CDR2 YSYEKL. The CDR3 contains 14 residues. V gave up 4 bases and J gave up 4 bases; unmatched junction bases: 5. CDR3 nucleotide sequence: TGCGCCAGCAGCCCGCAGGGGGCCGCAGAGACCCAGTACTTC. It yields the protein CASSPQGAAETQYF.

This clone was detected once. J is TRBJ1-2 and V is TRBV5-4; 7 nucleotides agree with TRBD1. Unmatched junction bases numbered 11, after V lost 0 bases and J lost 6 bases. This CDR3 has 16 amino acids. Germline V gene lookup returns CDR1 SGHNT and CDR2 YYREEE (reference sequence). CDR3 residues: CASSLASRGRGNGYTF. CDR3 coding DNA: TGTGCCAGCAGCTTGGCCTCGAGGGGGCGCGGAAATGGCTACACCTTC.

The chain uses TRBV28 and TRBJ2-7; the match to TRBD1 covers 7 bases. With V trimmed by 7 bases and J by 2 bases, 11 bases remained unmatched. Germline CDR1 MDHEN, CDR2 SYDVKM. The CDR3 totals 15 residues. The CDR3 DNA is TGTGCCAGCACCCCCCTCCGGACAGGTCCCTACGAGCAGTACTTC. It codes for CASTPLRTGPYEQYF.

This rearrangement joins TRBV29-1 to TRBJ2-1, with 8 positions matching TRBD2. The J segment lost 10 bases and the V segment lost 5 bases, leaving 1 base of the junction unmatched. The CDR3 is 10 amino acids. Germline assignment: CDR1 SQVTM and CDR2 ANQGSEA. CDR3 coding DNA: TGCAGCGTTTCTAGCGGGGAGCAGTTCTTC. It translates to CSVSSGEQFF.